One and the same sample provided the 29 T cell receptor beta chains below, sequenced in a study of naive and memory T cell subsets (dated by TCRdb to about 2017). The study described a robust, sensitive protocol for amplifying, sequencing and analyzing TCRs, using 3' ligation of a UMI-containing oligonucleotide to TCR cDNA. Library generation was performed with 5' RACE. Instrument on record: Illumina MiSeq. Four rounds of PCR, run with the SP2 primer together with nested alpha and beta constant region primers, were used to amplify the ligated cDNA. TCRdb passed the public sequencing reads through fastp at Q25 and MiXCR, retaining productive beta sequences. CDR3 protein duplicates are merged, each entry listing the most common genes and DNA. The sample table shows roughly 48,000 distinct CDR3 sequences, and 4.7% are seen once. The leading ten clones occupy under 0.95% of the sample. The receptors derive from a female donor in good health.

This clonotype was seen at least ten times. The J gene is TRBJ2-6, the V gene TRBV19; 7 nucleotides align to TRBD1. Germline V gene sequence: CDR1 LNHDA, CDR2 SQIVND (reference sequence). The V and J ends lost 3 bases and 0 bases, in that order; junction bases with no gene match: 17. This CDR3 spans 21 amino acids. Written as DNA, the CDR3 is TGTGCCAGTAGTATCATTCACAGGGGAAGAAATCGGGGCTCTGGGGCCAACGTCCTGACTTTC. This codes for CASSIIHRGRNRGSGANVLTF.

This clonotype was observed many times. V usage is TRBV28 and J usage is TRBJ1-5, with 8 nucleotides matching TRBD1. V lost 6 bases and J lost 0; bases outside the gene matches: 13. This CDR3 is 18 amino acids long. Germline V gene sequence: CDR1 MDHEN, CDR2 SYDVKM. CDR3 DNA: TGTGCCAGCAGCTCTATATCCAGGGGGCGGCGTAGCAATCAGCCCCAGCATTTT. Amino acids: CASSSISRGRRSNQPQHF.

This chain joins TRBV11-2 and TRBJ2-1, with D possibly matching TRBD1 (6 bases). Germline V gene lookup returns CDR1 SGHAT and CDR2 FQNNGV. The CDR3 has 15 amino acids. Deletions cut 4 bases from V and 3 bases from J, with 13 bases between. CDR3 residues: CASSSTGRRYNEQFF. In DNA form, the CDR3 reads TGTGCCAGCAGCTCCACAGGGCGGCGCTACAATGAGCAGTTCTTC.

This clonotype was found many times. DNA for the CDR3: TGTGCCAGCAGTCGAAGGTCGGCAGGGAGGGATGGCTACACCTTC. Protein: CASSRRSAGRDGYTF. V gene TRBV14 combines with J gene TRBJ1-2, with D possibly being TRBD1 (5 bases). Germline-derived CDR1 and CDR2 are SGHDN and FVKESK. The V end lost 6 bases, the J end lost 6 bases, and 20 bases lay between the germline ends. This CDR3 is 15 amino acids long.

This clonotype was counted many times. The genes are TRBV5-4 and TRBJ2-3; D may be TRBD2 (5 bases). This CDR3 spans 18 amino acids. Trimming took off 0 bases at V and 0 bases at J, with 17 bases between the two ends. Per germline, CDR1 SGHNT and CDR2 YYREEE (reference sequence). DNA for the CDR3: TGTGCCAGCAGCTTGGAAGTTTCGAGGAGAGGGAGCACAGATACGCAGTATTTT. This gives the protein CASSLEVSRRGSTDTQYF.

This clonotype was observed many times. This chain uses TRBV7-9 with TRBJ2-7, with D hard to call. The CDR3 is made up of 15 amino acids. Germline CDR1 is SEHNR and CDR2 is FQNEAQ (reference sequence). Trimming shortened V by 1 base and J by 3 bases, and 13 bases separated the two germline ends. The CDR3 loop is CASSLGFEVGYEQYF. CDR3 nucleotide sequence: TGTGCCAGCAGCTTAGGGTTCGAAGTGGGCTACGAGCAGTACTTC.

V gene TRBV5-4 combines with J gene TRBJ2-7; TRBD1 matches at 9 bases. CDR3 length equals 17 residues. The J segment lost 4 bases and the V segment lost 4 bases, leaving 15 bases of the junction unmatched. CDR1 SGHNT and CDR2 YYREEE come from the germline V gene (reference sequence). The CDR3 loop reads CASSPTNRQGESYEQYF. DNA of the CDR3: TGTGCCAGCAGCCCGACGAACCGACAGGGGGAATCGTACGAGCAGTACTTC.

This clonotype showed up many times. The genes are TRBV6-1 and TRBJ2-7; D is unresolved. The CDR3 has 12 amino acids. Germline V gene lookup returns CDR1 MNHNS and CDR2 SASEGT. The ends were cut back, 6 bases at V and 2 bases at J, with 8 bases in the middle. The CDR3 is CASRGLPYEQYF. Written as DNA, the CDR3 is TGTGCCAGCAGAGGATTGCCCTACGAGCAGTACTTC.

This clonotype was counted ten times or more. This sequence joins TRBV20-1 and TRBJ2-7; no firm D call. Trimming shortened V by 5 bases and J by 0 bases, and 23 bases separated the two germline ends. Germline CDR1 is DFQATT and CDR2 is SNEGSKA (reference sequence). The CDR3 length is 17 residues. CDR3 bases: TGCAGTGCTTCCGGGCCCACGAACTTATTTTTCTCCTACGAGCAGTACTTC. Protein: CSASGPTNLFFSYEQYF.

The sample holds many counts of this clonotype. The rearrangement links TRBV5-1 to TRBJ2-7; TRBD1 agrees at 9 bases. V dropped 3 bases and J dropped 4; count of bases not matched to a gene: 2. CDR3 size: 13 residues. Germline V lookup: CDR1 SGHRS, CDR2 YFSETQ. This CDR3 reads CASSSDRGYEQYF. In DNA form, the CDR3 reads TGCGCCAGCAGCTCGGACAGGGGTTACGAGCAGTACTTC.

This clonotype was counted ten times or more. V is TRBV27 and J is TRBJ2-1; TRBD2 might be the D (5 bases). Germline-derived CDR1 and CDR2 are MNHEY and SMNVEV (reference sequence). V was clipped by 4 bases and J by 1 base, with 14 bases between them. The CDR3 has 16 amino acids. CDR3 bases: TGTGCCAGCAGTTCACCACCCAGCGGTTCCTACAATGAGCAGTTCTTC. Protein: CASSSPPSGSYNEQFF.

This clonotype showed up many times. This chain connects TRBV29-1 to TRBJ2-7, with TRBD1 matching over 9 bases. V shed 3 bases and J 0 bases; nucleotides not matched to a gene: 3. The CDR3 covers 14 residues. Germline V gene sequence: CDR1 SQVTM, CDR2 ANQGSEA. For the CDR3, the DNA is TGCAGCGTTGAGGACAGGGGAAGCTCCTACGAGCAGTACTTC. As protein: CSVEDRGSSYEQYF.

This clonotype appeared many times. The CDR3 DNA sequence: TGTGCCAGCGGGCTACGGCTTGCTAACTATGGCTACACCTTC. Translation gives CASGLRLANYGYTF. The V and J genes are TRBV7-2 and TRBJ1-2; D uncertain. Germline lookup yields CDR1 SGHTA and CDR2 FQGNSA. Trimming cost V 8 bases and J 0 bases, with 13 bases left between them. The CDR3 length is 14 residues.

To note about this clonotype: Being one base from a much bigger clone, this may be a read error. The chain uses TRBV3-1 and TRBJ2-7, with D tentatively TRBD1 (6 bases). The CDR3 spans 14 residues. CDR1 is LGHDT and CDR2 is YNNKEL in the germline V gene (reference sequence). V lost 3 bases to trimming and J lost 0 bases, with 9 bases between them. CDR3 nucleotides: TGTGCCAGCAGCCATGGGGGCATCTCCTACGAGCAGTACTTC. This translates into CASSHGGISYEQYF.

This clonotype was counted between two and nine times. Relative to the germline gene, one junction end is altered; a read error may explain this. The chain combines TRBV28 with TRBJ1-2; a weak D match, TRBD1 (5 bases). CDR1 is MDHEN and CDR2 is SYDVKM in the germline V gene. The CDR3 is 13 amino acids. The CDR3 region has the DNA TGTGCCAGCAGTTTTTTGAGGGGCTCTGGCGACACCTTC. Encoded protein: CASSFLRGSGDTF.

This clonotype was recorded at least ten times. V and J are TRBV10-3 and TRBJ2-1, with 9 bases aligning to TRBD2. CDR1 and CDR2 (germline): ENHRY, SYGVKD. The junction had 10 bases not matched to a gene; V was cut back by 8 bases and J by 8 bases. The CDR3 has 14 amino acids. CDR3 nucleotide sequence: TGTGCCATCGAAGGGGCGGGAGGGCCGGATGAGCAGTTCTTC. As protein: CAIEGAGGPDEQFF.

This clonotype turned up a few times. DNA of the CDR3: TGTGCCAGCAGCCTTAAAAATTCGGGACTATACACCGGGGAGCTGTTTTTT. Its protein product is CASSLKNSGLYTGELFF. The chain combines TRBV13 with TRBJ2-2; 7 bases agree with TRBD2. This CDR3 region has 17 residues. After removal of 5 bases from V and 3 bases from J, the junction contained 12 bases not matched to a gene. Germline CDR1 reads PRHDT; CDR2 reads FYEKMQ (reference sequence). The entire variable domain, with the rest obtained from reference TRBV13 and TRBJ2-2, is as follows: AAGVIQSPRHLIKEKRETATLKCYPIPRHDTVYWYQQGPGQDPQFLISFYEKMQSDKGSIPDRFSAQQFSDYHSELNMSSLELGDSALYFCASSLKNSGLYTGELFFGEGSRLTVL.

This clonotype has at least ten counts. V usage is TRBV19 and J usage is TRBJ1-1; perhaps TRBD1 as D (6 bases). Germline V lookup: CDR1 LNHDA, CDR2 SQIVND (reference sequence). V lost 6 bases and J 1 base, leaving 12 bases between the germline ends. The CDR3 contains 14 residues. CDR3 coding DNA: TGTGCCAGTAGACAGGGAGTGAGGAACACTGAAGCTTTCTTT. The encoded protein is CASRQGVRNTEAFF.

This clonotype was counted ten times or more. The CDR3, as DNA: TGCAGCGTTGTAGACGGGAGCTACAATGAGCAGTTCTTC. It translates to CSVVDGSYNEQFF. The rearrangement links TRBV29-1 to TRBJ2-1, with D maybe TRBD2 (6 bases). Germline-derived CDR1 and CDR2 are SQVTM and ANQGSEA. Trimming stripped 4 bases from V and 3 bases from J, with 10 bases between. CDR3 length: 13 residues.

This clonotype was seen only a few times. The genes are TRBV25-1 and TRBJ2-1; the match to TRBD2 covers 8 bases. Per the germline V gene, CDR1 is MGHDK and CDR2 is SYGVNS. The CDR3 loop spans 15 amino acids. J lost 0 bases, V lost 7 bases, and 5 bases had no gene match. The CDR3 DNA reads TGTGCCAGCACCCGGCGGGGGGCCTCCTACAATGAGCAGTTCTTC. This sequence encodes CASTRRGASYNEQFF.

In this sample, this clonotype turned up many times. The rearrangement uses TRBV3-1 and TRBJ2-1; D might be TRBD1 (6 bases). Trimming removed 4 bases from V and 5 bases from J, with 15 bases in between. The CDR3 contains 15 residues. From germline, CDR1 is LGHDT and CDR2 YNNKEL (reference sequence). CDR3 nucleotides: TGTGCCAGCAGCCTTGGTCAGGGACATGACAATGAGCAGTTCTTC. The encoded protein is CASSLGQGHDNEQFF.

This clonotype was observed many times. This chain joins TRBV20-1 and TRBJ2-7, with 8 bases that match TRBD1. Germline CDR1 and CDR2: DFQATT and SNEGSKA (reference sequence). This CDR3 is built from 14 residues. The J segment lost 5 bases and the V segment lost 6 bases, leaving 12 bases of the junction unmatched. The CDR3 nucleotides read TGCAGTGCCCCTAGGGGGGCAGGGGGCGACGAGCAGTACTTC. As protein: CSAPRGAGGDEQYF.

This clonotype turned up a few times. The genes are TRBV25-1 and TRBJ1-1, with D unclear. The CDR3 loop spans 13 amino acids. With 6 bases removed from V and 3 bases from J, the gap between germline ends came to 11 bases. Germline values: CDR1 MGHDK, CDR2 SYGVNS. This CDR3 is CASSKPPDTEAFF. The CDR3, as DNA: TGTGCCAGCAGCAAGCCTCCGGACACTGAAGCTTTCTTT. Full variable domain (remainder filled in from reference TRBV25-1 and TRBJ1-1): EADIYQTPRYLVIGTGKKITLECSQTMGHDKMYWYQQDPGMELHLIHYSYGVNSTEKGDLSSESTVSRIRTEHFPLTLESARPSHTSQYLCASSKPPDTEAFFGQGTRLTVV.

This clonotype has a count of ten or more. The rearrangement joins TRBV30 to TRBJ1-4, with 7 bases lining up with TRBD1. This CDR3 comprises 14 residues. Germline values: CDR1 GTSNPN, CDR2 SVGIG (reference sequence). Unmatched junction bases numbered 9, after V lost 3 bases and J lost 8 bases. The CDR3: CAWRGTGVGEKLFF. The CDR3 bases are TGTGCCTGGAGGGGTACAGGGGTTGGGGAAAAACTGTTTTTT. The full variable domain, its missing parts supplied by reference TRBV30 and TRBJ1-4, is SQTIHQWPATLVQPVGSPLSLECTVEGTSNPNLYWYRQAAGRGLQLLFYSVGIGQISSEVPQNLSASRPQDRQFILSSKKLLLSDSGFYLCAWRGTGVGEKLFFGSGTQLSVL.

The sample holds many counts of this clonotype. The V gene is TRBV6-2 or TRBV6-3, the J gene TRBJ2-5; no clear D gene. The CDR3 is 13 residues long. Germline V gene sequence: CDR1 MNHEY, CDR2 SVGEGT. V shed 1 base and J shed 5 bases, with 8 bases lying between them. This chain's CDR3 is CASSYWLVETQYF. The DNA of the CDR3 is TGTGCCAGCAGTTACTGGCTAGTGGAGACCCAGTACTTC.

This clonotype was observed at least ten times. This chain links TRBV10-2 with TRBJ2-1; the match to TRBD2 covers 11 bases. V shed 11 bases, J shed 7 bases, and the junction held 16 bases outside the gene matches. Per the germline V gene, CDR1 is WSHSY and CDR2 is SAAADI. The CDR3 spans 16 residues. The CDR3 region is CAGHHSGRASTNEQFF. The CDR3 nucleotides read TGCGCCGGACACCATAGCGGGAGGGCCTCTACAAATGAGCAGTTCTTC.

The sample holds many counts of this clonotype. A junction boundary mismatches the germline segment, possibly from a read error. This chain joins TRBV4-2 and TRBJ2-7; D call uncertain. The CDR3 spans 9 residues. The germline CDR1 and CDR2 sequences are LGHNA and YNFKEQ. As DNA, the CDR3 is TGTGCCAGCAGCCAAGTCCGCGGCTTC. Protein sequence: CASSQVRGF.

This clonotype has more than one count but fewer than ten. The chain has TRBV19 and TRBJ2-5; possible D gene TRBD1, 6 bases. The germline gives CDR1 LNHDA, CDR2 SQIVND (reference sequence). The CDR3 has 14 amino acids. Trimming stripped 7 bases from V and 5 bases from J, with 17 bases between. The CDR3 sequence: CASNPGTRVETQYF. The CDR3 nucleotides are TGTGCCAGTAATCCCGGGACAAGAGTGGAGACCCAGTACTTC.

This clonotype came up many times. The chain uses TRBV7-9 and TRBJ1-3; D possibly corresponds to TRBD1 (5 bases). CDR1 and CDR2 (germline): SEHNR, FQNEAQ (reference sequence). V was cut by 5 bases and J by 4 bases, with 18 bases left in between. The CDR3 covers 16 residues. This CDR3 reads CASSHRRTGRGNTIYF. In DNA, the CDR3 is TGTGCCAGCAGCCATCGAAGGACGGGGCGAGGAAACACCATATATTTT.